This is a list of T cell receptor beta chains from one sample in a study of blood T cell repertoires in COVID-19. The method was immunoSEQ multiplex PCR; TCRdb's version includes in-frame clones alone and lacks a portion of them. Of 180,000 or so clones listed, approximately 90% are singletons. Sequences were obtained from peripheral blood. The source is a man younger than 30 with acute or convalescent COVID-19. CDR3s leave out the opening cysteine and the closing phenylalanine or tryptophan.

CDR3	V	J
ASSESGFGEQF	TRBV10-1	TRBJ2-1
ASSFNTNTEAF	TRBV7-3	TRBJ1-1
ASSEVGEWRGYEQY	TRBV6-1	TRBJ2-7
ASSLERGTEAF	TRBV23-1	TRBJ1-1
ASSPRVGNEQF	TRBV7-8	TRBJ2-1
ASGLRFLGDRGRYEAF	TRBV12-5	TRBJ1-1
ASRSLAGNNEQF	TRBV7-9	TRBJ2-1
ASSIVGQGNTEAF	TRBV19	TRBJ1-1
AWSGTGGTRTGNTIY	TRBV30	TRBJ1-3
ASSRRGFGNEQF	TRBV7-7	TRBJ2-1
ASSKVIGVYNQPQH	TRBV21-1	TRBJ1-5
ASRADILLNSPLH	TRBV6-5	TRBJ1-6
ASSIVGDSSGT	TRBV19	TRBJ1-2
ASSESTYRGLGYT	TRBV6-1	TRBJ1-2
ASSLNQGYYNEQF	TRBV7-7	TRBJ2-1
ASSVGGLSFSGNTIY	TRBV9	TRBJ1-3
ATSQGSYGYT	TRBV24-1	TRBJ1-2
ASSMGQSTDTQY	TRBV19	TRBJ2-3
ASSQELAGYPRGETQY	TRBV4-1	TRBJ2-5
ASSPSRGGNTIY	TRBV11-2	TRBJ1-3
ASSRGGGVTGELF	TRBV4-2	TRBJ2-2
ASSSGDTGELF	TRBV5-1	TRBJ2-2
ASSLVEGVRAKNIQY	TRBV7-8	TRBJ2-4